The clone carrying this T cell receptor (beta chain) is medium-sized (0.01 to 0.1%). Antigen unknown. This entry belongs to a study of metastatic and nonmetastatic thyroid tumors. Study details: Samples came from malignant and benign thyroid patients, and repertoires were compared across blood and tumor or nodule tissue.

MiXCR reprocessed the PCR reads for TCRdb. The data contain roughly 19,000 clones, over 20% of them singletons. No patient received treatment before thyroid surgery. Whole-study findings and limits: It was reported that TCR beta diversity was significantly higher in malignant thyroid tumors than benign nodules, in blood and tumor.

The TCR was taken from a male donor with papillary thyroid cancer or a benign thyroid nodule (not recorded which). Some clones in this sample may be carry-over from other donors' samples. Material for sequencing was tumor tissue.

The CDR3 region is CASSSTPGQVFYEQYF. The CDR3 region has the DNA TGTGCCAGCAGCTCAACCCCGGGACAGGTTTTCTACGAGCAGTACTTC. V is TRBV7-9 and J is TRBJ2-7; 8 bases are a match to TRBD1. Germline trimming cut 4 bases from V and 3 bases from J; bases unmatched to any gene: 11. The germline V gene encodes CDR1 SEHNR and CDR2 FQNEAQ (reference sequence). This CDR3 is built from 16 residues.